This is a list of T cell receptor beta chains from one sample in a study of blood T cell repertoires in COVID-19. Libraries were prepared by immunoSEQ multiplex PCR; TCRdb keeps only in-frame clonotypes and omits some of them. Among approximately 100,000 clones, around nine tenths were seen once, and the ten largest hold about 19%. The sample comprised peripheral blood. These receptors were collected from a human donor with acute or convalescent COVID-19. The donor label of this sample is uncertain. The CDR3 runs from the conserved cysteine through the conserved F or W. A D gene is named only where the DNA matches it firmly. Clone size is given for some rows only: seen once, a few or many times, or a class if the clone is expanded.

cdr3_aa: CASSQLAGANYGYTF
cdr3_nt: TGCGCCAGCAGCCAATTGGCAGGGGCTAACTATGGCTACACCTTC
j_call: TRBJ1-2
clone_size: .
d_call: .
v_call: TRBV4-1

cdr3_aa: CASSFVQGHGQPQHF
cdr3_nt: TGTGCCAGCAGTTTCGTACAGGGGCATGGTCAGCCCCAGCATTTT
j_call: TRBJ1-5
clone_size: .
d_call: TRBD1
v_call: TRBV28

cdr3_aa: CASSPFQGAGEQYF
cdr3_nt: TGTGCCAGCAGTCCCTTCCAGGGGGCGGGGGAGCAGTACTTC
j_call: TRBJ2-7
clone_size: .
d_call: TRBD1
v_call: TRBV28

cdr3_aa: CASSARQGWNSPLHF
cdr3_nt: TGTGCCAGCAGCGCAAGACAGGGGTGGAATTCACCCCTCCACTTT
j_call: TRBJ1-6
clone_size: .
d_call: TRBD1
v_call: TRBV9

cdr3_aa: CASSLYGQYGYTF
cdr3_nt: TGTGCCAGCAGCTTGTACGGACAGTATGGCTACACCTTC
j_call: TRBJ1-2
clone_size: .
d_call: .
v_call: TRBV5-6

cdr3_aa: CATSDSPGLASTDTQYF
cdr3_nt: TGTGCCACCAGTGATTCGCCGGGACTAGCAAGCACAGATACGCAGTATTTT
j_call: TRBJ2-3
clone_size: .
d_call: TRBD2
v_call: TRBV24-1

cdr3_aa: CASSSGDRGLDGYTF
cdr3_nt: TGTGCCAGCAGTTCAGGAGACAGGGGTTTGGATGGCTACACCTTC
j_call: TRBJ1-2
clone_size: .
d_call: TRBD1
v_call: TRBV6-5

cdr3_aa: CASRDRDRGYGYTF
cdr3_nt: TGTGCCAGTAGAGACCGGGACAGGGGCTATGGCTACACCTTC
j_call: TRBJ1-2
clone_size: .
d_call: TRBD1
v_call: TRBV19

cdr3_aa: CASSPGLASYEQYF
cdr3_nt: TGTGCCAGTAGTCCGGGACTAGCCTCCTACGAGCAGTACTTC
j_call: TRBJ2-7
clone_size: .
d_call: TRBD2
v_call: TRBV19

cdr3_aa: CASSRNRDGELFF
cdr3_nt: TGTGCCAGCAGCCGGAACAGGGACGGGGAGCTGTTTTTT
j_call: TRBJ2-2
clone_size: .
d_call: .
v_call: TRBV11-3

cdr3_aa: CASSETGTAEAFF
cdr3_nt: TGTGCCAGCAGTGAAACCGGGACAGCCGAAGCTTTCTTT
j_call: TRBJ1-1
clone_size: .
d_call: TRBD1
v_call: TRBV25-1

cdr3_aa: CASMEAGARDTQYF
cdr3_nt: TGCGCCAGCATGGAGGCGGGGGCAAGAGATACGCAGTATTTT
j_call: TRBJ2-3
clone_size: .
d_call: .
v_call: TRBV5-1

cdr3_aa: CASSLNRGPMNTEAFF
cdr3_nt: TGTGCCAGCAGTTTAAACAGGGGGCCGATGAACACTGAAGCTTTCTTT
j_call: TRBJ1-1
clone_size: .
d_call: TRBD1
v_call: TRBV28

cdr3_aa: CASGRPTGVGGQETQYF
cdr3_nt: TGTGCTAGTGGGAGACCGACAGGGGTTGGGGGGCAAGAGACCCAGTACTTC
j_call: TRBJ2-5
clone_size: .
d_call: TRBD1
v_call: TRBV12-5

cdr3_aa: CASSLVTGLNSPLHF
cdr3_nt: TGCGCCAGCAGCTTAGTAACAGGCCTCAATTCACCCCTCCACTTT
j_call: TRBJ1-6
clone_size: once
d_call: .
v_call: TRBV5-1

cdr3_aa: CASSSRTGENTEAFF
cdr3_nt: TGTGCCAGCAGCTCGCGGACAGGGGAGAACACTGAAGCTTTCTTT
j_call: TRBJ1-1
clone_size: .
d_call: TRBD1
v_call: TRBV7-9

cdr3_aa: CASSPQFGGEKLFF
cdr3_nt: TGTGCCAGCTCACCCCAGTTTGGAGGTGAAAAACTGTTTTTT
j_call: TRBJ1-4
clone_size: .
d_call: .
v_call: TRBV18

cdr3_aa: CAIRPGQGEEKLFF
cdr3_nt: TGTGCCATCAGACCTGGACAGGGCGAGGAAAAACTGTTTTTT
j_call: TRBJ1-4
clone_size: once
d_call: TRBD1
v_call: TRBV10-3

cdr3_aa: CASSLSLAGNIQYF
cdr3_nt: TGTGCCAGCAGCTTAAGTCTAGCGGGAAACATTCAGTACTTC
j_call: TRBJ2-4
clone_size: .
d_call: TRBD2
v_call: TRBV7-2

cdr3_aa: CATRGGPSDGYTF
cdr3_nt: TGTGCCACCAGGGGGGGTCCCTCGGATGGCTACACCTTC
j_call: TRBJ1-2
clone_size: .
d_call: .
v_call: TRBV24-1

cdr3_aa: CASSPLGTASYEQYF
cdr3_nt: TGTGCCAGCAGCCCGCTTGGGACAGCATCCTACGAGCAGTACTTC
j_call: TRBJ2-7
clone_size: .
d_call: TRBD1
v_call: TRBV3-1/TRBV3-2

cdr3_aa: CASSLDRNQETQYF
cdr3_nt: TGTGCCAGCAGTTTGGACAGGAACCAAGAGACCCAGTACTTC
j_call: TRBJ2-5
clone_size: .
d_call: TRBD1
v_call: TRBV28

cdr3_aa: CAWKRLGNTIYF
cdr3_nt: TGTGCCTGGAAGCGGCTGGGAAACACCATATATTTT
j_call: TRBJ1-3
clone_size: .
d_call: .
v_call: TRBV30

cdr3_aa: CASSQGGGGFYEQYF
cdr3_nt: TGTGCCAGCAGTCAGGGCGGGGGGGGCTTCTACGAGCAGTACTTC
j_call: TRBJ2-7
clone_size: .
d_call: TRBD2
v_call: TRBV6-6

cdr3_aa: CASSRTSGLQETQYF
cdr3_nt: TGTGCCAGCTCGAGGACTAGCGGGCTTCAAGAGACCCAGTACTTC
j_call: TRBJ2-5
clone_size: .
d_call: TRBD2
v_call: TRBV18

cdr3_aa: CASSYGTYNEQFF
cdr3_nt: TGTGCCAGCAGTTATGGTACTTACAATGAGCAGTTCTTC
j_call: TRBJ2-1
clone_size: .
d_call: .
v_call: TRBV12-3/TRBV12-4

cdr3_aa: CASSLGGGTSGSNEQFF
cdr3_nt: TGTGCCAGCAGCTTAGGGGGGGGGACTAGCGGGAGCAATGAGCAGTTCTTC
j_call: TRBJ2-1
clone_size: .
d_call: TRBD2
v_call: TRBV11-3

cdr3_aa: CASSDPTGVGAQYF
cdr3_nt: TGCGCCAGCAGCGATCCGACAGGGGTCGGGGCCCAGTACTTC
j_call: TRBJ2-5
clone_size: .
d_call: TRBD1
v_call: TRBV5-1

cdr3_aa: CASVPTGKSNQPQHF
cdr3_nt: TGTGCTAGTGTTCCTACAGGGAAAAGCAATCAGCCCCAGCATTTT
j_call: TRBJ1-5
clone_size: .
d_call: .
v_call: TRBV12-5

cdr3_aa: CASSEGTPWDSPLHF
cdr3_nt: TGTGCCAGCAGCGAGGGGACACCTTGGGATTCACCCCTCCACTTT
j_call: TRBJ1-6
clone_size: .
d_call: .
v_call: TRBV9